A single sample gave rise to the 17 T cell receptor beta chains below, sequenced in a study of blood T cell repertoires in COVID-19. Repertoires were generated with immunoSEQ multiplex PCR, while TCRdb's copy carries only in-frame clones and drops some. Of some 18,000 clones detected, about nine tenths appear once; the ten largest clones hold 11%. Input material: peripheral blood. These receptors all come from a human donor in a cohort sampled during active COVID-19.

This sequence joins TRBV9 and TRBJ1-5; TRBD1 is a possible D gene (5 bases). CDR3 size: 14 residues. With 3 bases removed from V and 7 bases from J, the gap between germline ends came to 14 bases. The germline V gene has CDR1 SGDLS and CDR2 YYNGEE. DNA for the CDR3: TGTGCCAGCAGCGGCGGGGAGGGGAGGCAGCCCCAGCATTTT. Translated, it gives CASSGGEGRQPQHF.

The CDR3 DNA is TGTGCCTGGAGTACAGGGAACGATAATCAGCCCCAGCATTTT. Protein product: CAWSTGNDNQPQHF. The rearrangement links TRBV30 to TRBJ1-5; D perhaps matches TRBD1 (6 bases). The CDR3 is made up of 14 amino acids. V lost 2 bases to trimming and J lost 4 bases, with 12 bases between them. CDR1 and CDR2 (germline): GTSNPN, SVGIG (reference sequence).

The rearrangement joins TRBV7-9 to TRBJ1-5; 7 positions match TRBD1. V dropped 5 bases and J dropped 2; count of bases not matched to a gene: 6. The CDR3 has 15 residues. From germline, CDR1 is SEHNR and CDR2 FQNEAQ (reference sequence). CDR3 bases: TGTGCCAGCAGCCAAGACAGGGTTGGCAATCAGCCCCAGCATTTT. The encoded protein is CASSQDRVGNQPQHF.

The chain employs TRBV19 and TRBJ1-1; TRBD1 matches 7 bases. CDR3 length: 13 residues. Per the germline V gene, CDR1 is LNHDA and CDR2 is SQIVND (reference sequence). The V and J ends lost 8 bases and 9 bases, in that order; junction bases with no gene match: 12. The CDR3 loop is CASGGVEGAKAFF. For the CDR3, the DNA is TGTGCCAGTGGAGGGGTTGAGGGGGCGAAAGCTTTCTTT.

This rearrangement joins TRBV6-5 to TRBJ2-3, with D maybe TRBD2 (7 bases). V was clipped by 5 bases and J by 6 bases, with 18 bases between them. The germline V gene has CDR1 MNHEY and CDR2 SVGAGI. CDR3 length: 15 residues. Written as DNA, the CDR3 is TGTGCCAGCAGTCTAGGTAGGGGGGGAATGGATACGCAGTATTTT. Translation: CASSLGRGGMDTQYF.

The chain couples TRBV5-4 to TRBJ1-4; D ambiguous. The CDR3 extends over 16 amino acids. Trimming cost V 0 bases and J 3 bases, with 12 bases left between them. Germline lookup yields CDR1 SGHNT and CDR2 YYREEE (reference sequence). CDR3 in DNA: TGTGCCAGCAGCTTGGACGGTGGAGTTCCTAATGAAAAACTGTTTTTT. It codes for CASSLDGGVPNEKLFF.

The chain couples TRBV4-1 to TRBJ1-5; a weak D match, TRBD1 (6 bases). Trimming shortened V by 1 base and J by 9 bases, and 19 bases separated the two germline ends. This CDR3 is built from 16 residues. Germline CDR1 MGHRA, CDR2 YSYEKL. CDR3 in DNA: TGCGCCAGCAGCCAAGTAGTCGGGACAAGTCCATGGCCCCAGCATTTT. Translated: CASSQVVGTSPWPQHF.

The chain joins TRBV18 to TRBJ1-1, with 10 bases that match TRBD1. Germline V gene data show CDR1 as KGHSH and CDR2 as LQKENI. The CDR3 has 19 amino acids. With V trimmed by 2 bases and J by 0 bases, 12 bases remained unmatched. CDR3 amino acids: CASSPSEDRGLPMNTEAFF. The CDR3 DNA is TGTGCCAGCTCACCATCCGAAGACAGGGGGCTTCCCATGAACACTGAAGCTTTCTTT.

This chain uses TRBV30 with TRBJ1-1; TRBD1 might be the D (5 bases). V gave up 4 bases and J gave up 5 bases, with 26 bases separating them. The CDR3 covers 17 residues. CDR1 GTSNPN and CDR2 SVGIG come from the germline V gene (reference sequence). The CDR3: CAWTSPRGKHGRTEAFF. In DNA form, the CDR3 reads TGTGCCTGGACAAGCCCTAGGGGTAAGCACGGAAGGACTGAAGCTTTCTTT.

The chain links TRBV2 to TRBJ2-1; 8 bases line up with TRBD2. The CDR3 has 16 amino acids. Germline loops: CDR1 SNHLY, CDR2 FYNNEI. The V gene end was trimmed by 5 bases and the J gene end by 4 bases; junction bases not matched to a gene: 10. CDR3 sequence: CASSIHGGDFYNEQFF. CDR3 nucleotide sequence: TGTGCCAGCAGTATCCACGGGGGGGATTTTTACAATGAGCAGTTCTTC.

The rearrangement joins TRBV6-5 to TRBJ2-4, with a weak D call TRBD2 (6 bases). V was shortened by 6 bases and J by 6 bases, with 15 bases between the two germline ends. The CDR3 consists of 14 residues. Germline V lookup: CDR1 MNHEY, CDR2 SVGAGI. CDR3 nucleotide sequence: TGTGCCAGCAGGCGCCTGAGTAGCGGAAACATTCAGTACTTC. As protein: CASRRLSSGNIQYF.

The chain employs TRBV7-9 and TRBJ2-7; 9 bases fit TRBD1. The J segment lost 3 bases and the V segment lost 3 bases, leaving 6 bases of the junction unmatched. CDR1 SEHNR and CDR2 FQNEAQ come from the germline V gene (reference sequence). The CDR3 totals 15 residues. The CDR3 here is CASSFPGQGSYEQYF. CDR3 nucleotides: TGTGCCAGCAGCTTCCCGGGACAGGGTAGCTACGAGCAGTACTTC.

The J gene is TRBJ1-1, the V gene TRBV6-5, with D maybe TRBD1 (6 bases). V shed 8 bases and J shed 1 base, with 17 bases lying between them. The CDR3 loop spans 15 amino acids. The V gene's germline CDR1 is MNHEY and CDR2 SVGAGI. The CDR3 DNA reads TGTGCCAGCCGGAACTTCGGGACATCGAACACTGAAGCTTTCTTT. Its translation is CASRNFGTSNTEAFF.

This CDR3 reads CASSLSGQTYNEQFF. The CDR3 nucleotides read TGTGCCAGCAGCCTCTCTGGACAGACCTACAATGAGCAGTTCTTC. This chain connects TRBV3-1 (or the pseudogene TRBV3-2) to TRBJ2-1, with D perhaps matching TRBD1 (6 bases). Trimming took 4 bases from V and 2 from J, leaving 12 bases between them. CDR1 and CDR2 (germline): LGHDT, YNNKEL (reference sequence). This CDR3 has 15 residues.

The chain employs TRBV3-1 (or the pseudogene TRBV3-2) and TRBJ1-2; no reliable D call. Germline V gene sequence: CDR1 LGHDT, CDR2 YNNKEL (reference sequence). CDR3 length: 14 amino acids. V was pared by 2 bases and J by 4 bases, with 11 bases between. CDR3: CASSQSTVSYGYTF. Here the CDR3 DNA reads TGTGCCAGCAGCCAAAGCACTGTTAGCTATGGCTACACCTTC.

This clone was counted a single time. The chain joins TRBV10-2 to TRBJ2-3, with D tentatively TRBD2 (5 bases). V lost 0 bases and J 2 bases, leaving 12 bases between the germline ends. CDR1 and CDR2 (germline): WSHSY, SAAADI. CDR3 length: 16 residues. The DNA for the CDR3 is TGCGCCAGCAGTGAGTCTATGGGAGCGTACACAGATACGCAGTATTTT. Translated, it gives CASSESMGAYTDTQYF.

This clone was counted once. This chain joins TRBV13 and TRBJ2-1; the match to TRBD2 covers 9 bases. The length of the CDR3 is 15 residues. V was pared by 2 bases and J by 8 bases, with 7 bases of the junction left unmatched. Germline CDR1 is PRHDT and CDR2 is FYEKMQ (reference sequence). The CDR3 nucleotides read TGTGCCAGCAGCTTACGGCGGGGGGGTCTAGATGAGCAGTTCTTC. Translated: CASSLRRGGLDEQFF.